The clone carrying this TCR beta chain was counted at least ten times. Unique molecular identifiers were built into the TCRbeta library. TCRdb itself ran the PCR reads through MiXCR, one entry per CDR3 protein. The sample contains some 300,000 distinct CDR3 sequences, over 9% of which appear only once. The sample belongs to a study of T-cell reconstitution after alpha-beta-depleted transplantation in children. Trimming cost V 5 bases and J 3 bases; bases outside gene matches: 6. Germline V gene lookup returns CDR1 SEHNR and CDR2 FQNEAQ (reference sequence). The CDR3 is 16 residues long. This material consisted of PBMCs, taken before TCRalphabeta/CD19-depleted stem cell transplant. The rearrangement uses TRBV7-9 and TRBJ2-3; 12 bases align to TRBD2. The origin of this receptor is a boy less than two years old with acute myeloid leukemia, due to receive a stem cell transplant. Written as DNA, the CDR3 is TGTGCCAGCAGCCTCCGACTAGCGGGAGTGACAGATACGCAGTATTTT. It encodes CASSLRLAGVTDTQYF.